The rows below give T cell receptor beta chains drawn from one sample of a study of response to subunit inactivated influenza vaccine. TCRdb processed the RT-PCR reads anew with MiXCR; each CDR3 protein has one entry. The sample has around 520,000 distinct CDR3 sequences, roughly 23% seen once. The sequencing here drew on CD4+ T cells sorted from PBMCs, taken roughly 5 days after vaccination. The source of these receptors is a man in his fifties or sixties who received an inactivated influenza vaccine. Each CDR3 is given with its conserved first and last residue. Fields, in order: J gene, V gene, CDR3 protein.

J gene: TRBJ2-3
V gene: TRBV5-1
CDR3 protein: CASSYSGSRDTQYF

J gene: TRBJ1-6
V gene: TRBV7-8
CDR3 protein: CASSQRTHQHPLHF

J gene: TRBJ2-3
V gene: TRBV7-2
CDR3 protein: CASSRLAGGFPADTQYF

J gene: TRBJ1-2
V gene: TRBV4-1
CDR3 protein: CASSQDVTVGGGYTF

J gene: TRBJ1-2
V gene: TRBV24-1
CDR3 protein: CATSDWRTAYGYTF

J gene: TRBJ2-5
V gene: TRBV4-3
CDR3 protein: CASSQEIQETQYF

J gene: TRBJ2-1
V gene: TRBV11-2
CDR3 protein: CASSLVPSGGATEQFF

J gene: TRBJ2-5
V gene: TRBV10-2
CDR3 protein: CASRTPGPDETQYF

J gene: TRBJ2-5
V gene: TRBV19
CDR3 protein: CASSRVPLGETQYF

J gene: TRBJ2-1
V gene: TRBV7-2
CDR3 protein: CASSLLGGSTNEQFF

J gene: TRBJ2-7
V gene: TRBV4-1
CDR3 protein: CASSQAVSVEQYF

J gene: TRBJ2-1
V gene: TRBV29-1
CDR3 protein: CSARPGYSYNEQFF

J gene: TRBJ2-7
V gene: TRBV5-1
CDR3 protein: CASSLDRTGPSYEQYF

J gene: TRBJ1-5
V gene: TRBV28
CDR3 protein: CATTTGVRSQPQHF

J gene: TRBJ2-5
V gene: TRBV12-3/TRBV12-4
CDR3 protein: CASTPTGPQETQYF

J gene: TRBJ2-2
V gene: TRBV20-1
CDR3 protein: CSATGQGAGELFF

J gene: TRBJ1-4
V gene: TRBV19
CDR3 protein: CASRTRMGRNEKLFF

J gene: TRBJ2-7
V gene: TRBV25-1
CDR3 protein: CASSSFGQPYEQYF

J gene: TRBJ1-5
V gene: TRBV14
CDR3 protein: CASSQGMGQPQHF

J gene: TRBJ2-3
V gene: TRBV4-2
CDR3 protein: CASSQAGLQRTQYF

J gene: TRBJ2-3
V gene: TRBV12-3/TRBV12-4
CDR3 protein: CASSFAGSITDTQYF

J gene: TRBJ2-7
V gene: TRBV6-1
CDR3 protein: CASSAFRGVEQYF

J gene: TRBJ1-2
V gene: TRBV2
CDR3 protein: CASSERQGNYGYTF

J gene: TRBJ1-4
V gene: TRBV20-1
CDR3 protein: CSARFSEKLFF

J gene: TRBJ2-3
V gene: TRBV9
CDR3 protein: CASSVLGNAADTQYF

J gene: TRBJ2-1
V gene: TRBV11-1
CDR3 protein: CASSSGTSGTPRGNEQFF

J gene: TRBJ2-2
V gene: TRBV6-1
CDR3 protein: CASSEQTGSNTGELFF

J gene: TRBJ1-2
V gene: TRBV5-1
CDR3 protein: CASSLQGDTRTF

J gene: TRBJ2-3
V gene: TRBV5-1
CDR3 protein: CASSLVQGSTDTQYF